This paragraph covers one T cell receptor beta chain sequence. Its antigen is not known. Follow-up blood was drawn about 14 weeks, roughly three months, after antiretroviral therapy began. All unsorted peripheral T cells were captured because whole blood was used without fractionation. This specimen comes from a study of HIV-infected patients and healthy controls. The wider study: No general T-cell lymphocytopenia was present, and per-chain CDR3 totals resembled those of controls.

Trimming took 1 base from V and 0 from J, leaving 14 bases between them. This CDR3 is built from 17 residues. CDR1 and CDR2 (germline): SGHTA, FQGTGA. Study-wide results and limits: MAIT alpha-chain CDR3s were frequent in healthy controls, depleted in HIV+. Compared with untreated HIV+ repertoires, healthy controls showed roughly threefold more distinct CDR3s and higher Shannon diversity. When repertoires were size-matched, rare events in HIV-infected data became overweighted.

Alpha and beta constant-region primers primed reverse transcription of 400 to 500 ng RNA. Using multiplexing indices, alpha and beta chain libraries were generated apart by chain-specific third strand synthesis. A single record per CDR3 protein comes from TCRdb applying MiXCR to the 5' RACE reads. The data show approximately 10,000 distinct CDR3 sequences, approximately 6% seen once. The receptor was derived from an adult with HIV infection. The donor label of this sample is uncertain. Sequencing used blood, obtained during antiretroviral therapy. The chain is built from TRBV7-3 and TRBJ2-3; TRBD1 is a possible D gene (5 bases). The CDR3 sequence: CASSLSSGHRSTDTQYF. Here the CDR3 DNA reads TGTGCCAGCAGCTTAAGCTCTGGACACCGTAGCACAGATACGCAGTATTTT.